The 14 T cell receptor beta chains in this list originate from one sample, sequenced in a study of lung T cells in sarcoidosis with Löfgren's syndrome (dated by TCRdb to 2016 to 2017). Instrument on record: Illumina MiSeq. TCRdb ran its own pipeline on the public reads, namely fastp trimming at Q25 and MiXCR clone calling, and kept in-frame beta chains. CDR3 protein duplicates are merged, each entry listing the most common genes and DNA. Recorded for this sample are fewer than 80,000 distinct CDR3 sequences; about 20% of them occurred a single time. About 2% of the sample is in the top ten clones. Sequencing input: CD4+ T cells from PBMCs. All receptors derive from a human donor with sarcoidosis (Löfgren's syndrome or another form), or a control subject (not recorded which).

This clonotype came up many times. For the CDR3, the DNA is TGTGCCAGCAGTTACTTCGGGGGGGAGACCCAGTACTTC. This gives the protein CASSYFGGETQYF. V gene TRBV6-6 combines with J gene TRBJ2-5; 7 nucleotides match TRBD2. The CDR3 contains 13 residues. The junction had 1 base not matched to a gene; V was cut back by 1 base and J by 5 bases. In germline, CDR1 is MNHNY, CDR2 SVGAGI (reference sequence).

This clonotype was picked up one time. Since a much larger clone is just one base distant, this may be a read error. This chain joins TRBV20-1 and TRBJ2-5; 9 bases line up with TRBD2. J gave up 13 bases and V 0 bases, and 6 bases lay outside the gene matches. Germline CDR1 and CDR2: DFQATT and SNEGSKA (reference sequence). The CDR3 is 12 amino acids. The CDR3 DNA is TGCAGTGCTAGAGAGACTAGCGGCAGAGGGTACTTC. This sequence encodes CSARETSGRGYF.

This clonotype was picked up a small number of times. The chain employs TRBV3-1 and TRBJ2-3, with TRBD2 matching 7 bases. CDR3 length equals 15 residues. In germline, CDR1 is LGHDT, CDR2 YNNKEL (reference sequence). V gave up 6 bases and J gave up 0 bases; unmatched junction bases: 6. The chain's CDR3 is CASRESGISTDTQYF. The CDR3 DNA sequence: TGTGCCAGCAGGGAAAGCGGGATTAGCACAGATACGCAGTATTTT.

This clonotype was counted many times. The V and J genes are TRBV20-1 and TRBJ2-5; D might be TRBD2 (6 bases). V was trimmed by 1 base and J by 2 bases, leaving 17 bases between them. CDR1 is DFQATT and CDR2 is SNEGSKA in the germline V gene (reference sequence). The CDR3 consists of 16 residues. The CDR3 spells CSARAGRDLLQETQYF. The CDR3 coding sequence is TGCAGTGCTAGAGCGGGGCGGGACTTACTACAAGAGACCCAGTACTTC.

The rearrangement links TRBV7-8 to TRBJ2-3; the D is unclear. V was cut by 3 bases and J by 2 bases, with 9 bases left in between. The CDR3 has 14 residues. Germline lookup yields CDR1 SGHVS and CDR2 FQNEAQ. CDR3 loop: CASSLRHFTDTQYF. DNA of the CDR3: TGTGCCAGCAGCTTGAGACATTTCACAGATACGCAGTATTTT.

The V call is TRBV30, the J call TRBJ2-7; D uncertain. This CDR3 is 11 amino acids long. Trimming cost V 3 bases and J 2 bases, with 5 bases left between them. Germline values: CDR1 GTSNPN, CDR2 SVGIG (reference sequence). DNA of the CDR3: TGTGCCTGGAGCCCGGCCTACGAGCAGTACTTC. Translated: CAWSPAYEQYF. Together with reference TRBV30 and TRBJ2-7, the CDR3 gives the full variable domain: SQTIHQWPATLVQPVGSPLSLECTVEGTSNPNLYWYRQAAGRGLQLLFYSVGIGQISSEVPQNLSASRPQDRQFILSSKKLLLSDSGFYLCAWSPAYEQYFGPGTRLTVT.

Of note for this clonotype: A clone one base away is much larger, so this may be a read error. V is TRBV4-2 and J is TRBJ1-1, with 7 bases aligning to TRBD1. CDR1 and CDR2 from the germline V gene are LGHNA and YNFKEQ. There are 15 residues in the CDR3. CDR3 sequence (DNA): TGTGCCAGCAGCCAAGGTGACAGGGATGACACTGAAGATTTCTTT. Its protein product is CASSQGDRDDTEDFF.

The chain recombines TRBV7-2 with TRBJ1-1; 8 bases line up with TRBD1. The V gene's germline CDR1 is SGHTA and CDR2 FQGNSA. J was trimmed by 0 bases and V by 5 bases; bases with no gene match: 14. The CDR3 contains 18 residues. In DNA form, the CDR3 reads TGTGCCAGCAGCCCCGACCACGACAGGGGATACATGAACACTGAAGCTTTCTTT. Its translation is CASSPDHDRGYMNTEAFF.

This clonotype was recorded at least ten times. V and J are TRBV11-2 and TRBJ2-3; possibly TRBD1 for D (6 bases). The V end was cut by 2 bases, the J end by 3 bases, with 9 bases between. Germline values: CDR1 SGHAT, CDR2 FQNNGV. The CDR3 contains 14 residues. The CDR3 DNA reads as TGTGCCAGCAGCTTAACGCAGGGGACAGATACGCAGTATTTT. This sequence encodes CASSLTQGTDTQYF.

This clonotype appeared many times. The V call is TRBV11-2, the J call TRBJ2-2, with TRBD1 matching over 10 bases. The V and J ends lost 7 bases and 7 bases, in that order; junction bases with no gene match: 6. Germline V gives CDR1 SGHAT, CDR2 FQNNGV. CDR3 length: 14 residues. Written as DNA, the CDR3 is TGTGCCAGCATTGGGACAGGGGTCAGCGGGGAGCTGTTTTTT. Translating it yields CASIGTGVSGELFF.

V is TRBV12-3 or TRBV12-4 and J is TRBJ1-2; D call uncertain. The length of the CDR3 is 11 residues. V lost 8 bases to trimming and J lost 3 bases, with 7 bases between them. The CDR3 DNA sequence: TGTGCCAGCCGTAAGGACTATGGCTACACCTTC. As protein: CASRKDYGYTF.

The sample holds many counts of this clonotype. The chain recombines TRBV7-2 with TRBJ1-5; the D gene is possibly TRBD1 (5 bases). V shed 0 bases and J shed 5 bases, with 5 bases lying between them. CDR1 and CDR2 (germline): SGHTA, FQGNSA. The CDR3 runs to 13 residues. The CDR3 coding sequence is TGTGCCAGCAGCTTAGCAGGGGATCAGCCCCAGCATTTT. It translates to CASSLAGDQPQHF.

This clonotype has ten or more counts. The chain recombines TRBV27 with TRBJ1-2, with 7 bases matching TRBD1. Trimming removed 4 bases from V and 4 bases from J; junction bases left unmatched: 3. The germline V gene encodes CDR1 MNHEY and CDR2 SMNVEV (reference sequence). The CDR3 sequence is 13 residues long. CDR3 bases: TGTGCCAGCAGTTCGACAGGGAGCTATGGCTACACCTTC. Translated: CASSSTGSYGYTF.

This clonotype occurred many times. The genes are TRBV28 and TRBJ1-1; D is uncertain. The V end was cut by 8 bases, the J end by 4 bases, with 11 bases between. CDR1 MDHEN and CDR2 SYDVKM come from the germline V gene. The CDR3 contains 12 residues. CDR3 sequence: CASGYRGTEAFF. Written as DNA, the CDR3 is TGTGCCAGCGGATACAGAGGCACTGAAGCTTTCTTT.